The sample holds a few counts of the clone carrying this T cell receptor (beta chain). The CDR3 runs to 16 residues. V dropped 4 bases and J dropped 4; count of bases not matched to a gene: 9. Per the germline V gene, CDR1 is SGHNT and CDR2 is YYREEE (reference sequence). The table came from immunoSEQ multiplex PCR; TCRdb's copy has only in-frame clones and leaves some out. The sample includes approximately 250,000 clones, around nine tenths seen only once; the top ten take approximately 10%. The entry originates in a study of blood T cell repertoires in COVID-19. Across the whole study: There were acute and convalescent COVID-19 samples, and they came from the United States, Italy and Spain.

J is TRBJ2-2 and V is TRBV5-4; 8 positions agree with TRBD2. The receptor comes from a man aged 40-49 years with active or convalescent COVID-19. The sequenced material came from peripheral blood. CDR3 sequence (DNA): TGTGCCAGCAGCCAAGGGCCGGGAGGGATCACCGGGGAGCTGTTTTTT. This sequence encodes CASSQGPGGITGELFF.